This TCR beta chain was sequenced in a study of shared clonotypes between healthy human individuals. This clone was found once. Its target is not known. Study-level findings and limits: An anticipated effect of sequencing depth on clonotype sharing among donors was recognized.

Healthy and HIV-negative, the adult donors had no recent acute infections or vaccinations. Germline V lookup: CDR1 SGHNT, CDR2 YENEEA. The CDR3 runs to 13 residues. The V and J ends lost 1 base and 10 bases respectively, with 10 bases between them. Original processing notes: Without quality scores, immunoSEQ junctional reads could not be filtered like full-length reads. The repertoire was sequenced with immunoSEQ multiplex PCR; TCRdb's copy has only in-frame clones and lacks some. Clone size and the V and J calls come from that table; the DNA yielded D and trimming. The sample has about 460,000 clones, approximately 77% seen once.

The chain employs TRBV11-3 and TRBJ1-4, with D uncertain. The sample comprised PBMCs. The source is a woman in her thirties or forties in good health. Some clones in this sample may be carry-over from other donors' samples. The CDR3 loop reads CASSLGAGSKLFF. The CDR3 coding sequence is TGTGCCAGCAGCTTAGGGGCAGGTTCAAAACTGTTTTTT.